These 25 T cell receptor beta chains originate from one sample sequenced in a study of blood T cells in healthy people across ages. A second PCR of roughly 7 to 11 cycles used a sample-barcoded 5' primer and a J-beta primer mix. TCRdb reprocessed the 5' RACE reads with MiXCR, giving one entry per CDR3 protein. The table includes roughly 700,000 distinct CDR3 sequences, 32% detected once. The specimen was blood. These receptor sequences come from a woman aged 80 or older in good health.

The chain is built from TRBV7-2 and TRBJ2-5; the match to TRBD1 covers 9 bases. The CDR3 totals 15 residues. Germline V gene lookup returns CDR1 SGHTA and CDR2 FQGNSA. The trim removed 1 base at V and 7 bases at J, leaving 7 bases unmatched. The CDR3 DNA reads TGTGCCAGCAGCTTAGATCGGACAGGGGCGAGGACCCAGTACTTC. Amino acids: CASSLDRTGARTQYF.

Many counts were recorded for this clonotype. The J gene is TRBJ2-3, the V gene TRBV7-3; TRBD2 matches at 8 bases. CDR3 length: 17 amino acids. CDR1 SGHTA and CDR2 FQGTGA come from the germline V gene. J gave up 3 bases and V 2 bases, and 10 bases lay outside the gene matches. The CDR3 sequence is CASSLDVGGGITDTQYF. For the CDR3, the DNA is TGTGCCAGCAGCTTAGATGTCGGGGGGGGAATAACAGATACGCAGTATTTT.

This clonotype has ten or more counts. V usage is TRBV11-2 and J usage is TRBJ2-3, with 9 bases lining up with TRBD1. Trimming cost V 4 bases and J 4 bases; bases outside gene matches: 6. This CDR3 is 15 amino acids long. Per the germline V gene, CDR1 is SGHAT and CDR2 is FQNNGV. For the CDR3, the DNA is TGTGCCAGCAGCTCGAACAGGGGGCTATCAGATACGCAGTATTTT. This sequence encodes CASSSNRGLSDTQYF.

This clonotype was observed many times. The rearrangement joins TRBV7-2 to TRBJ2-1, with 7 positions matching TRBD2. The V segment lost 2 bases and the J segment 2 bases; nucleotides outside the gene matches: 3. The CDR3 spans 15 residues. CDR1 is SGHTA, CDR2 FQGNSA, per germline. CDR3 nucleotides: TGTGCCAGCAGCTTAATGCGGGGGACCTACAATGAGCAGTTCTTC. Its translation is CASSLMRGTYNEQFF.

A word on this clonotype: Being one base from a much bigger clone, this may be a read error. The V and J genes are TRBV6-5 and TRBJ1-2; D is perhaps TRBD1 (6 bases). With 2 bases removed from V and 4 bases from J, the gap between germline ends came to 11 bases. CDR1 is MNHEY, CDR2 SVGAGI, per germline. The CDR3 runs 14 residues. This chain's CDR3 is CASSYDGQSYGYTF. The CDR3, as DNA: TGTGCCAGCAGTTACGATGGACAGAGCTATGGCTACACCTTC.

Many counts were recorded for this clonotype. This chain joins TRBV5-1 and TRBJ2-1, with a possible D match to TRBD1 (5 bases). CDR3 length: 15 amino acids. Trimming took 1 base from V and 5 from J, leaving 13 bases between them. CDR1 and CDR2 (germline): SGHRS, YFSETQ. The CDR3 reads CASSLTVKQDNEQFF. Written as DNA, the CDR3 is TGCGCCAGCAGCTTGACGGTAAAACAGGACAATGAGCAGTTCTTC. Drawing the rest from reference TRBV5-1 and TRBJ2-1, the complete variable domain is KAGVTQTPRYLIKTRGQQVTLSCSPISGHRSVSWYQQTPGQGLQFLFEYFSETQRNKGNFPGRFSGRQFSNSRSEMNVSTLELGDSALYLCASSLTVKQDNEQFFGPGTRLTVL.

The chain has TRBV15 and TRBJ2-5, with TRBD2 as a possible D gene (6 bases). Gene TRBJ2-7 matches the end of the DNA better, so the J call may be wrong. There are 12 residues in the CDR3. Germline lookup yields CDR1 LNHNV and CDR2 YYDKDF (reference sequence). CDR3 in DNA: TGTGCCACCAGCGGTCGGGGGTACGAGCAGTACTTC. Translated, it gives CATSGRGYEQYF.

The chain links TRBV5-1 to TRBJ2-1; maybe TRBD2 (6 bases). The V gene's germline CDR1 is SGHRS and CDR2 YFSETQ. V was clipped by 4 bases and J by 5 bases, with 13 bases between them. The CDR3 is 14 residues long. CDR3 nucleotides: TGCGCCAGCAGCCTTGACGGGGGTCACAATGAGCAGTTCTTC. Amino acids: CASSLDGGHNEQFF.

At least ten counts were recorded for this clonotype. J is TRBJ1-1 and V is TRBV18; D call uncertain. The CDR3 sequence is 15 residues long. CDR1 is KGHSH and CDR2 is LQKENI in the germline V gene. The germline V and J ends were trimmed by 3 bases and 5 bases, with 16 bases remaining between them. CDR3: CASSPPRAGPTEAFF. The CDR3 DNA sequence: TGTGCCAGCTCACCGCCCCGGGCAGGACCAACTGAAGCTTTCTTT.

This clonotype was picked up many times. The gene calls are TRBV15 and TRBJ1-1; 7 bases agree with TRBD1. Germline-derived CDR1 and CDR2 are LNHNV and YYDKDF (reference sequence). CDR3 length equals 15 residues. The J segment lost 1 base and the V segment lost 3 bases, leaving 5 bases of the junction unmatched. CDR3 sequence: CATSRGTDPNTEAFF. CDR3 coding DNA: TGTGCCACCAGCAGGGGGACAGACCCGAACACTGAAGCTTTCTTT.

This clonotype was observed at least ten times. V gene TRBV5-4 combines with J gene TRBJ1-2; 7 bases align to TRBD1. The germline CDR1 and CDR2 sequences are SGHNT and YYREEE (reference sequence). V trimming: 4 bases; J trimming: 7 bases; junction bases outside the gene matches: 10. The CDR3 is 14 amino acids. CDR3 loop: CASSVTGTAGGYTF. The CDR3 DNA reads as TGTGCCAGCAGCGTAACAGGGACAGCTGGTGGCTACACCTTC. Supplemented by reference TRBV5-4 and TRBJ1-2, the full variable domain reads ETGVTQSPTHLIKTRGQQVTLRCSSQSGHNTVSWYQQALGQGPQFIFQYYREEENGRGNFPPRFSGLQFPNYSSELNVNALELDDSALYLCASSVTGTAGGYTFGSGTRLTVV.

This clonotype was picked up many times. This chain links TRBV6-1 with TRBJ1-2; no definite D call. This CDR3 region has 13 residues. CDR1 and CDR2 from the germline V gene are MNHNS and SASEGT. Between the trimmed V and J ends, which lost 5 bases and 4 bases, there was a span of 11 bases. The CDR3 spells CASSQARGYGYTF. CDR3 nucleotide sequence: TGTGCCAGCAGTCAGGCGCGGGGCTATGGCTACACCTTC.

This sequence joins TRBV27 and TRBJ2-7, with a weak D call TRBD2 (5 bases). This CDR3 region has 16 residues. Between the trimmed V and J ends, which lost 3 bases and 5 bases, there was a span of 20 bases. CDR1 is MNHEY and CDR2 is SMNVEV in the germline V gene (reference sequence). The CDR3 bases are TGTGCCAGCAGTTTCCAAATTTCCCGTGGGAGAGACGAGCAGTACTTC. It specifies CASSFQISRGRDEQYF.

This clonotype has a count of ten or more. The V call is TRBV20-1, the J call TRBJ2-7; possibly TRBD2 for D (6 bases). The CDR3 runs to 12 residues. Germline values: CDR1 DFQATT, CDR2 SNEGSKA (reference sequence). V was shortened by 1 base and J by 6 bases, with 10 bases between the two germline ends. The DNA for the CDR3 is TGCAGTGCTAGAGTGCAGGGAGGCGAGCAGTACTTC. Translating gives CSARVQGGEQYF.

This clonotype was seen ten or more times. The chain joins TRBV6-5 to TRBJ2-4; TRBD1 agrees at 8 bases. In germline, CDR1 is MNHEY, CDR2 SVGAGI. Trimming cost V 5 bases and J 3 bases; bases outside gene matches: 3. The CDR3 length is 14 residues. CDR3 sequence (DNA): TGTGCCAGCAGTCTGGACAGGGTCAAAAACATTCAGTACTTC. Protein sequence: CASSLDRVKNIQYF.

In this sample, this clonotype turned up many times. This chain uses TRBV6-2 or TRBV6-3 with TRBJ2-1, with 9 positions matching TRBD2. The CDR3 is 15 amino acids. The ends lost 6 bases at V and 8 bases at J; junction bases unmatched: 11. CDR1 MNHEY and CDR2 SVGEGT come from the germline V gene. CDR3 in DNA: TGTGCCAGCAGAGGTTCGAGCGGGGGGTGGGATGAGCAGTTCTTC. Translation gives CASRGSSGGWDEQFF.

In this sample, this clonotype turned up many times. The CDR3 DNA follows: TGTGCCAGCAGTTTATGGCCCACGGCATATGGCTACACCTTC. It is translated as CASSLWPTAYGYTF. The V and J genes are TRBV27 and TRBJ1-2, with D unclear. This CDR3 has 14 amino acids. Trimming left V 1 base short and J 5 bases short, with 11 bases between. Per the germline V gene, CDR1 is MNHEY and CDR2 is SMNVEV (reference sequence).

A few counts support this clonotype. A much larger clone sits a single nucleotide away, making a read error possible. The chain has TRBV7-9 and TRBJ2-5, with TRBD1 identical over 10 bases. This CDR3 has 16 residues. V lost 2 bases and J lost 11; bases outside the gene matches: 14. Germline values: CDR1 SEHNR, CDR2 FQNEAQ (reference sequence). As DNA, the CDR3 is TGTGCCAGCAGCTTAACGACAGGGGGCCAAGGCAATGAGCAGTACTTC. Its translation is CASSLTTGGQGNEQYF.

V usage is TRBV28 and J usage is TRBJ1-2, with D possibly being TRBD1 (5 bases). Per germline, CDR1 MDHEN and CDR2 SYDVKM. The CDR3 consists of 14 residues. The V gene lost 5 bases and the J gene lost 6 bases, with 16 bases spanning the gap. The CDR3: CASSILGDLHGYTF. In nucleotides, the CDR3 is TGTGCCAGCAGTATCCTGGGGGATTTGCATGGCTACACCTTC.

Notes on this clonotype: The junction does not match germline at one end; this may be a read error. The rearrangement links TRBV7-6 to TRBJ2-1; D ambiguous. Germline CDR1 is SGHVS and CDR2 is FNYEAQ. The CDR3 length is 14 residues. CDR3 bases: TGTGCCAGCAGCTTAGGCAGTTCCTACAATGGGCAGTTCTTC. This codes for CASSLGSSYNGQFF. The full variable domain, in which reference TRBV7-6 and TRBJ2-1 provide the parts outside the CDR3, is GAGVSQSPRYKVTKRGQDVALRCDPISGHVSLYWYRQALGQGPEFLTYFNYEAQQDKSGLPNDRFSAERPEGSISTLTIQRTEQRDSAMYRCASSLGSSYNGQFFGPGTRLTVL.

The chain joins TRBV7-9 to TRBJ1-5; no reliable D call. Per the germline V gene, CDR1 is SEHNR and CDR2 is FQNEAQ (reference sequence). The ends were cut back, 1 base at V and 1 base at J, with 5 bases in the middle. The CDR3 runs 14 residues. CDR3 coding DNA: TGTGCCAGCAGCTTAGGGAAGAGCAATCAGCCCCAGCATTTT. It codes for CASSLGKSNQPQHF. Full variable domain (rest looked up from reference TRBV7-9 and TRBJ1-5): DTGVSQNPRHKITKRGQNVTFRCDPISEHNRLYWYRQTLGQGPEFLTYFQNEAQLEKSRLLSDRFSAERPKGSFSTLEIQRTEQGDSAMYLCASSLGKSNQPQHFGDGTRLSIL.

About this clonotype itself: This may be a read error: a much more frequent sequence differs by one nucleotide. The chain has TRBV20-1 and TRBJ2-7; TRBD2 is a possible D gene (5 bases). Per germline, CDR1 DFQATT and CDR2 SNEGSKA (reference sequence). The CDR3 loop spans 12 amino acids. The CDR3 spells CRAPGSFYEQYF. CDR3 nucleotides: TGCAGGGCCCCGGGATCTTTTTACGAGCAGTACTTC.

This clonotype appeared a single time. The chain is built from TRBV10-1 and TRBJ2-7, with unresolved D. The CDR3 loop spans 12 amino acids. Germline V lookup: CDR1 WNHNN, CDR2 SYGVQD (reference sequence). V was pared by 9 bases and J by 2 bases, with 11 bases between. Here the CDR3 reads CARKKATYEQYF. The CDR3 DNA follows: TGCGCCAGGAAGAAGGCAACCTACGAGCAGTACTTC.

CDR3 in DNA: TGTGCCAGCCCTCAGGGGATGGGCCACAATGAGCAGTTCTTC. Its protein product is CASPQGMGHNEQFF. The rearrangement uses TRBV2 and TRBJ2-1; a possible D gene is TRBD1 (6 bases). From germline, CDR1 is SNHLY and CDR2 FYNNEI. The V gene lost 8 bases and the J gene lost 5 bases, with 16 bases spanning the gap. The CDR3 has 14 residues.

The sample holds many counts of this clonotype. The chain links TRBV11-2 to TRBJ2-3; no reliable D call. The CDR3 consists of 17 residues. Germline CDR1 and CDR2: SGHAT and FQNNGV. Between the trimmed V and J ends, which lost 5 bases and 1 base, there was a span of 19 bases. The CDR3 region is CASSPIGWGFRTDTQYF. In DNA, the CDR3 is TGTGCCAGCAGCCCCATCGGTTGGGGATTTCGCACAGATACGCAGTATTTT.